This T cell receptor (beta chain) was found in a study of T cell repertoires in cytomegalovirus infection. Study-wide background: HLA-C-restricted CMV epitopes, recently identified, and well-studied HLA-B-restricted ones were used by the study.

Each CDR3 protein is one row after TCRdb ran MiXCR on the reads. The repertoire holds about 920,000 distinct CDR3 sequences, 31% seen once, with around 15% in the top ten. The table lists this clonotype with many counts. Antigen unknown. The CDR3 is made up of 15 amino acids. Germline-derived CDR1 and CDR2 are SGHVS and FNYEAQ. V gave up 5 bases and J gave up 2 bases, with 15 bases separating them. The chain employs TRBV7-6 and TRBJ2-5; D gene uncertain. This receptor was identified in a human donor in good health (CMV status not recorded). Some clones in this sample may be carry-over from other donors' samples. Sequencing used cultured CD8+ T cells from PBMCs, obtained from culture after CMV antigen stimulation. The CDR3 spells CASSPPGVPQETQYF. The DNA of the CDR3 is TGTGCCAGCAGCCCACCTGGCGTACCTCAAGAGACCCAGTACTTC.